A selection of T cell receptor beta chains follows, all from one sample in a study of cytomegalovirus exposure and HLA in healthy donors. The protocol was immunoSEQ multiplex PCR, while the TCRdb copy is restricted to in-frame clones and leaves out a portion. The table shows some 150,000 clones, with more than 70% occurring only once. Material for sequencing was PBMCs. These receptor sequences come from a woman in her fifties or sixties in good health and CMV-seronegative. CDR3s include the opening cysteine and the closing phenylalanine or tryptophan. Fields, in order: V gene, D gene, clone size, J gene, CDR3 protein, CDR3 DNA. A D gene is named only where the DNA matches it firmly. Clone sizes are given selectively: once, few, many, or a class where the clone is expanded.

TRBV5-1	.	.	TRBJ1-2	CASSLTPGDGYTF	TGCGCCAGCAGCTTGACCCCAGGGGACGGCTACACCTTC
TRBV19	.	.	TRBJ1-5	CASSQTRFNQPQHF	TGTGCCAGTAGTCAGACACGATTCAATCAGCCCCAGCATTTT
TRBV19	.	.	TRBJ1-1	CASSERRENTEAFF	TGTGCCAGTAGCGAACGACGGGAGAACACTGAAGCTTTCTTT
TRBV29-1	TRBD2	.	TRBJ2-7	CSVTSGVAYEQYF	TGCAGCGTGACTAGCGGGGTCGCCTACGAGCAGTACTTC
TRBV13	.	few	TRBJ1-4	CASSRRVGKEGPLFF	TGTGCCAGCAGCCGCCGAGTGGGTAAGGAGGGCCCACTGTTTTTT
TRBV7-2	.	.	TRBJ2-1	CASSLAGGEQFF	TGTGCCAGCAGCTTAGCAGGCGGCGAGCAGTTCTTC
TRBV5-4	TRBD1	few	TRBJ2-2	CASSPTGTGSFTGELFF	TGTGCCAGCAGCCCCACCGGGACAGGGTCGTTCACCGGGGAGCTGTTTTTT
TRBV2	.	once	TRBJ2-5	CASSVKLVGETQYF	TGTGCCAGCAGTGTAAAACTAGTCGGTGAGACCCAGTACTTC
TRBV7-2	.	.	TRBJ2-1	CASSLVGSGPKDEQFF	TGTGCCAGCAGCTTAGTAGGGTCAGGGCCAAAAGATGAGCAGTTCTTC
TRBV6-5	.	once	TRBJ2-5	CASSYSRADLGETQYF	TGTGCCAGCAGTTACTCAAGAGCGGACCTAGGAGAGACCCAGTACTTC
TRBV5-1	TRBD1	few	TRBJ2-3	CASSSGQATQYF	TGCGCCAGCAGCTCGGGACAGGCTACGCAGTATTTT
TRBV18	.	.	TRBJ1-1	CASSPVRAVSGTEAFF	TGTGCCAGCTCACCAGTACGAGCAGTCTCGGGCACTGAAGCTTTCTTT
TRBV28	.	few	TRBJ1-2	CASSSPGGDNYGYTF	TGTGCCAGCAGTTCCCCGGGAGGGGATAACTATGGCTACACCTTC
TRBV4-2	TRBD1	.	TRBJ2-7	CASSGRDRGSYEQYF	TGTGCCAGCAGCGGGCGGGACAGGGGCTCCTACGAGCAGTACTTC
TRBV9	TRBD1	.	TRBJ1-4	CASSVGQGGNEKLFF	TGTGCCAGCAGCGTTGGACAGGGGGGGAATGAAAAACTGTTTTTT
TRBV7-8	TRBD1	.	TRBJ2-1	CASSLAGTGAYNEQFF	TGTGCCAGCAGCTTAGCGGGGACAGGGGCTTACAATGAGCAGTTCTTC
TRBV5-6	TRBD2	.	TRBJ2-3	CASSPVERGGRGQTQYF	TGTGCCAGCAGCCCCGTGGAGCGGGGGGGACGGGGTCAAACGCAGTATTTT
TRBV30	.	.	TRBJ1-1	CAWSPRAATEAFF	TGTGCCTGGAGTCCTAGAGCGGCCACTGAAGCTTTCTTT
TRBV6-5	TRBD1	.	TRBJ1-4	CASSTTGGFEKLFF	TGTGCCAGCAGTACCACAGGGGGTTTTGAAAAACTGTTTTTT
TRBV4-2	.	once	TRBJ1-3	CASSQDAGAFSGNTIYF	TGTGCCAGCAGCCAAGACGCAGGCGCCTTCTCTGGAAACACCATATATTTT
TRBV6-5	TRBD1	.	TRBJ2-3	CASSYRYGTGTDTQYF	TGTGCCAGCAGTTACCGTTACGGGACAGGGACAGATACGCAGTATTTT
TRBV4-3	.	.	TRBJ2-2	CASSQVEGARTGELFF	TGCGCCAGCAGCCAAGTGGAGGGGGCGCGGACCGGGGAGCTGTTTTTT
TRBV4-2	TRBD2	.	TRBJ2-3	CASSRPGLGGDTQYF	TGTGCCAGCAGCCGCCCCGGACTAGGCGGAGATACGCAGTATTTT
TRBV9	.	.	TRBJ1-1	CASSVEGREVTEAFF	TGTGCCAGCAGCGTAGAGGGCAGGGAAGTTACTGAAGCTTTCTTT
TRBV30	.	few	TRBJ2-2	CAWHASESGGELFF	TGTGCCTGGCATGCTAGCGAGTCAGGCGGGGAGCTGTTTTTT
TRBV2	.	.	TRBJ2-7	CLTGRSAYEQYF	TGTCTCACAGGGAGATCGGCCTACGAGCAGTACTTC
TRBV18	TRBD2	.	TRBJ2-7	CASSPTSGGHGEQYF	TGTGCCAGCTCACCAACGAGCGGGGGGCACGGAGAGCAGTACTTC
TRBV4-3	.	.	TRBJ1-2	CASSQDQAGVTGGYTF	TGCGCCAGCAGCCAAGATCAGGCAGGGGTTACGGGAGGCTACACCTTC
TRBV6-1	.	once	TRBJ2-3	CASSPLKLDTQYF	TGTGCCAGCAGTCCTCTAAAGTTGGATACGCAGTATTTT
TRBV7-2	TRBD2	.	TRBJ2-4	CASSFSGTSGGRTKNIQYF	TGTGCCAGCAGCTTCTCCGGGACTAGCGGGGGGAGAACCAAAAACATTCAGTACTTC
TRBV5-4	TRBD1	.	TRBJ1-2	CASSSSGGYGYTF	TGTGCCAGCAGCTCGTCAGGGGGTTACGGCTACACCTTC
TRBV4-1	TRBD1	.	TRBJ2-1	CASSQGQGLFSSYNEQFF	TGCGCCAGCAGCCAGGGACAGGGCCTTTTTAGCTCCTACAATGAGCAGTTCTTC
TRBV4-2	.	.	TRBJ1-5	CASSQEGAGQPQHF	TGTGCCAGCAGCCAAGAGGGGGCCGGTCAGCCCCAGCATTTT
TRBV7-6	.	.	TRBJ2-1	CASSTGREQFF	TGTGCCAGCAGCACAGGCCGAGAGCAGTTCTTC